The 8 T cell receptor beta chains listed next were all sequenced from one sample in a study of shared clonotypes between healthy human individuals. TCRdb's table, derived via immunoSEQ multiplex PCR, lists solely in-frame clones and lacks some. The sample includes 1.4 million to 1.5 million clones, around 97% of them seen just once. Sequenced sample: naive CD4+ T cells sorted from blood. Sample subset: CD45RA+ positively selected. The receptors come from a man aged 25 to 45 in good health.

V is TRBV5-1 and J is TRBJ2-1; 14 nucleotides align to TRBD2. CDR3 size: 17 residues. The junction had 9 bases not matched to a gene; V was cut back by 4 bases and J by 6 bases. CDR1 SGHRS and CDR2 YFSETQ come from the germline V gene. Here the CDR3 DNA reads TGCGCCAGCAGCAAGGAACAGGGACTAGCGGGAGCCAATGAGCAGTTCTTC. Its protein product is CASSKEQGLAGANEQFF.

This clone showed up just once. V gene TRBV7-2 combines with J gene TRBJ1-5; D remains unclear. Germline V lookup: CDR1 SGHTA, CDR2 FQGNSA. V was pared by 5 bases and J by 0 bases, with 11 bases between. This CDR3 is built from 15 residues. CDR3 coding DNA: TGTGCCAGCAGCCCCGCGCCGGATAGCAATCAGCCCCAGCATTTT. This encodes CASSPAPDSNQPQHF.

This chain uses TRBV28 with TRBJ1-2; no reliable D call. The CDR3 contains 13 residues. V gave up 8 bases and J gave up 4 bases, with 14 bases separating them. From germline, CDR1 is MDHEN and CDR2 SYDVKM. Here the CDR3 reads CASYSRTVYGYTF. The CDR3 region has the DNA TGTGCCAGCTACTCCAGGACGGTCTATGGCTACACCTTC.

This clone was seen a single time. The chain has TRBV2 and TRBJ1-2; weak D call: TRBD1 (6 bases). V lost 7 bases to trimming and J lost 6 bases, with 18 bases between them. CDR1 is SNHLY and CDR2 is FYNNEI in the germline V gene. This CDR3 comprises 14 residues. The CDR3 DNA follows: TGTGCCAGCACCGATCGGGTGACAGGAGATGGCTACACCTTC. This translates into CASTDRVTGDGYTF.

The rearrangement links TRBV7-2 to TRBJ2-1; 9 bases are a match to TRBD2. From germline, CDR1 is SGHTA and CDR2 FQGNSA. The CDR3 is 14 residues long. The ends lost 4 bases at V and 12 bases at J; junction bases unmatched: 10. This CDR3 reads CASSSGGIAGVQFF. The DNA of the CDR3 is TGTGCCAGCAGCTCCGGCGGCATAGCGGGAGTGCAGTTCTTC.

The chain employs TRBV10-2 and TRBJ2-7; 8 bases line up with TRBD2. The V gene's germline CDR1 is WSHSY and CDR2 SAAADI. The ends lost 8 bases at V and 2 bases at J; junction bases unmatched: 8. There are 14 residues in the CDR3. DNA for the CDR3: TGCGCCAGCCGAGCGGGAGTTGAACCCTACGAGCAGTACTTC. Amino acid sequence: CASRAGVEPYEQYF.

The chain joins TRBV9 to TRBJ2-5; TRBD1 aligns across 10 bases. This CDR3 region has 15 residues. The germline gives CDR1 SGDLS, CDR2 YYNGEE. Trimming at V came to 0 bases and at J to 3 bases, leaving 2 bases not matched to a gene. This CDR3 reads CASSVAGTGEETQYF. CDR3 DNA: TGTGCCAGCAGCGTAGCCGGGACAGGGGAAGAGACCCAGTACTTC.

Notes on this clone: Additional DNA sequences in this sample encode the identical CDR3. The rearrangement joins TRBV5-1 to TRBJ2-1; 11 positions agree with TRBD2. CDR3 length: 15 residues. After removal of 4 bases from V and 4 bases from J, the junction contained 4 bases not matched to a gene. From germline, CDR1 is SGHRS and CDR2 YFSETQ. The CDR3: CASSLGLAEYNEQFF. In nucleotides, the CDR3 is TGCGCCAGCAGCCTGGGACTAGCGGAGTACAATGAGCAGTTCTTC.